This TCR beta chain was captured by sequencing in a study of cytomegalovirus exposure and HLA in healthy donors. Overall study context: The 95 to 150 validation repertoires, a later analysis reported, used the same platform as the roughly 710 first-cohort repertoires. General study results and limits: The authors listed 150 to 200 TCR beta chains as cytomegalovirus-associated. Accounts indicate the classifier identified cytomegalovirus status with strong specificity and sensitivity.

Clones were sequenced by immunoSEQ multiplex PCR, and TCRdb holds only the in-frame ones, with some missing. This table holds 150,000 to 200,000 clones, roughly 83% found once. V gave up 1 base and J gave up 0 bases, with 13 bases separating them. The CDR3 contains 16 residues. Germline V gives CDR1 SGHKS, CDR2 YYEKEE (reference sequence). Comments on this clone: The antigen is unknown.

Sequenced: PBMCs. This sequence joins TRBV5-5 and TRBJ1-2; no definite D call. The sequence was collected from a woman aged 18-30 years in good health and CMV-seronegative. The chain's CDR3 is CASSLNPGAANYGYTF. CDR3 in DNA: TGTGCCAGCAGCTTGAACCCGGGTGCTGCTAACTATGGCTACACCTTC.